Each of the 14 T cell receptor beta chains below was sequenced from the same sample in a study of blood T cell repertoires in COVID-19. Some clones are missing from TCRdb's copy, which holds only in-frame ones; the method was immunoSEQ multiplex PCR. Seen here are just over 250,000 clones, approximately 86% observed once, and the top ten hold approximately 9.8%. The source material was peripheral blood. These receptors were taken from a man aged 40-55 years who had recovered from COVID-19.

The V call is TRBV4-3, the J call TRBJ2-2; weak D call: TRBD2 (7 bases). In germline, CDR1 is LGHNA, CDR2 YSLEER. The CDR3 consists of 18 residues. V lost 0 bases and J lost 6, with 20 bases in between. DNA of the CDR3: TGCGCCAGCAGCCAAGATCGGGGGGCCCAGCGGGTCCCCGGGGAGCTGTTTTTT. It specifies CASSQDRGAQRVPGELFF.

This clone has a single count. V and J are TRBV5-5 and TRBJ1-2; possibly TRBD1 for D (5 bases). Deletions cut 4 bases from V and 2 bases from J, with 12 bases between. CDR1 is SGHKS, CDR2 YYEKEE, per germline (reference sequence). The CDR3 has 14 amino acids. The CDR3, as DNA: TGTGCCAGCAGCCTCCGGGGGACCAACTATGGCTACACCTTC. Encoded protein: CASSLRGTNYGYTF.

This clone is a singleton in its sample. The chain recombines TRBV7-6 with TRBJ2-5; TRBD1 is a possible D gene (6 bases). The V end lost 5 bases, the J end lost 5 bases, and 9 bases lay between the germline ends. CDR3 size: 12 residues. Germline CDR1 and CDR2: SGHVS and FNYEAQ. DNA for the CDR3: TGTGCCAGCAGCGCCCAGGGGGAGACCCAGTACTTC. This sequence encodes CASSAQGETQYF.

The chain carries TRBV6-1 and TRBJ1-4; 7 bases line up with TRBD1. V lost 1 base to trimming and J lost 8 bases; unmatched junction nucleotides: 7. Germline CDR1 reads MNHNS; CDR2 reads SASEGT. The CDR3 runs 15 residues. The CDR3 DNA reads TGTGCCAGCAGTGAAGTGGTAACAGGGGTCGAAAAACTGTTTTTT. Translation gives CASSEVVTGVEKLFF.

The table lists this clone with a few counts. The chain uses TRBV7-9 and TRBJ2-2; D is unclear. Deletions cut 4 bases from V and 1 base from J, with 13 bases between. There are 16 residues in the CDR3. Germline V gene sequence: CDR1 SEHNR, CDR2 FQNEAQ (reference sequence). In nucleotides, the CDR3 is TGTGCCAGCAGCTCGTACGTCGCGCGGAACACCGGGGAGCTGTTTTTT. Protein: CASSSYVARNTGELFF.

The V gene is TRBV10-1, the J gene TRBJ2-1; the D gene is possibly TRBD1 (6 bases). Trimming took off 9 bases at V and 5 bases at J, with 17 bases between the two ends. The CDR3 consists of 14 residues. Germline CDR1 is WNHNN and CDR2 is SYGVQD (reference sequence). In DNA, the CDR3 is TGCGCCAGGCCGGACAGCTTAACAGACAATGAGCAGTTCTTC. It specifies CARPDSLTDNEQFF.

This rearrangement joins TRBV15 to TRBJ1-4; 8 bases fit TRBD1. Germline lookup yields CDR1 LNHNV and CDR2 YYDKDF (reference sequence). CDR3 length: 15 residues. V lost 3 bases and J lost 5; bases outside the gene matches: 5. CDR3 coding DNA: TGTGCCACCAGCAGGAGACAGGGGCTAAATGAAAAACTGTTTTTT. It yields the protein CATSRRQGLNEKLFF.

The V and J genes are TRBV2 and TRBJ2-7; D possibly corresponds to TRBD2 (5 bases). This CDR3 has 14 amino acids. CDR1 SNHLY and CDR2 FYNNEI come from the germline V gene. V was shortened by 7 bases and J by 0 bases, with 13 bases between the two germline ends. CDR3 amino acids: CASMADLSSYEQYF. For the CDR3, the DNA is TGTGCCAGCATGGCGGACTTGAGCTCCTACGAGCAGTACTTC.

This clone was detected once. This rearrangement joins TRBV27 to TRBJ1-1; D ambiguous. The CDR3 spans 13 residues. V was shortened by 8 bases and J by 10 bases, with 20 bases between the two germline ends. CDR1 is MNHEY, CDR2 SMNVEV, per germline (reference sequence). CDR3 DNA: TGTGCCAGCTCGATTGCGTTGGGAAGCGGAGCTTTCTTT. Its translation is CASSIALGSGAFF.

As regards this clone: One junction end disagrees with the germline gene, perhaps due to a read error. The rearrangement uses TRBV18 and TRBJ2-5, with D unresolved. The CDR3 runs to 15 residues. Germline assignment: CDR1 KGHSH and CDR2 LQKENI. The DNA for the CDR3 is TGTGCCAGCTCTCCACGACATCCCAACCGGGAGACCCAGTACTTC. It yields the protein CASSPRHPNRETQYF.

V usage is TRBV19 and J usage is TRBJ2-1; the D gene is possibly TRBD2 (5 bases). The CDR3 consists of 13 residues. Germline lookup yields CDR1 LNHDA and CDR2 SQIVND (reference sequence). With 6 bases removed from V and 3 bases from J, the gap between germline ends came to 9 bases. For the CDR3, the DNA is TGTGCCAGTAGAGGGAGCGGCTACAATGAGCAGTTCTTC. Its translation: CASRGSGYNEQFF.

The gene calls are TRBV5-1 and TRBJ1-6; TRBD1 agrees at 7 bases. This CDR3 spans 16 amino acids. Trimming cost V 4 bases and J 6 bases; bases outside gene matches: 10. Germline-derived CDR1 and CDR2 are SGHRS and YFSETQ. In nucleotides, the CDR3 is TGCGCCAGCAGCCCCACTAGGACAGGCTTTAATTCACCCCTCCACTTT. This translates into CASSPTRTGFNSPLHF.

Remarks on this clone: This may be a read error: a much more frequent sequence differs by one nucleotide. This chain joins TRBV29-1 and TRBJ1-5; a weak D match, TRBD1 (6 bases). Trimming took off 3 bases at V and 6 bases at J, with 12 bases between the two ends. CDR1 SQVTM and CDR2 ANQGSEA come from the germline V gene. The CDR3 totals 13 residues. The CDR3 spells CSVEGGGGQPQHF. CDR3 bases: TGCAGCGTTGAGGGAGGGGGGGGTCAGCCCCAGCATTTT. Full variable domain (remainder filled in from reference TRBV29-1 and TRBJ1-5): SAVISQKPSRDICQRGTSLTIQCQVDSQVTMMFWYRQQPGQSLTLIATANQGSEATYESGFVIDKFPISRPNLTFSTLTVSNMSPEDSSIYLCSVEGGGGQPQHFGDGTRLSIL.

This chain links TRBV10-2 with TRBJ2-3, with TRBD1 matching over 8 bases. The CDR3 covers 16 residues. Germline loops: CDR1 WSHSY, CDR2 SAAADI. V lost 2 bases and J lost 2; bases outside the gene matches: 6. The CDR3 region has the DNA TGCGCCAGCAGTGAGGGGTTGGACAGGGTCACAGATACGCAGTATTTT. Its translation is CASSEGLDRVTDTQYF.